Below are 27 T cell receptor beta chains sequenced from a single sample in a study of T cells after yellow fever vaccination. Each CDR3 protein gets one entry after TCRdb re-called the 5' RACE reads with MiXCR. The table has roughly 340,000 distinct CDR3 sequences, 8% to 10% seen once. This specimen was PBMCs, taken on the day of the first yellow fever vaccination. Source of these receptors: a man younger than 35 who received the YFV17D yellow fever vaccine.

This clonotype was counted many times. CDR3 sequence reads: CASSQEHTMTYNEQFF. The CDR3 coding sequence is TGCGCCAGCAGCCAAGAGCACACAATGACCTACAATGAGCAGTTCTTC. The chain has TRBV4-3 and TRBJ2-1; D gene unclear. The CDR3 totals 16 residues. With 0 bases removed from V and 2 bases from J, the gap between germline ends came to 11 bases. Germline lookup yields CDR1 LGHNA and CDR2 YSLEER.

The chain is built from TRBV20-1 and TRBJ1-2, with 9 bases aligning to TRBD1. The V and J ends lost 1 base and 1 base, in that order; junction bases with no gene match: 4. This CDR3 has 15 amino acids. Germline CDR1 and CDR2: DFQATT and SNEGSKA (reference sequence). CDR3 sequence reads: CSARVDRGSNYGYTF. Written as DNA, the CDR3 is TGCAGTGCTAGAGTGGACAGGGGTAGTAACTATGGCTACACCTTC.

J is TRBJ2-6 and V is TRBV30, with D unclear. Trimming left V 4 bases short and J 4 bases short, with 5 bases between. CDR3 length equals 12 residues. Germline V gene sequence: CDR1 GTSNPN, CDR2 SVGIG (reference sequence). The CDR3 DNA reads TGTGCCTGGACCGGGGGGGCCAACGTCCTGACTTTC. This sequence encodes CAWTGGANVLTF. The complete variable domain, with remaining parts taken from reference TRBV30 and TRBJ2-6, reads SQTIHQWPATLVQPVGSPLSLECTVEGTSNPNLYWYRQAAGRGLQLLFYSVGIGQISSEVPQNLSASRPQDRQFILSSKKLLLSDSGFYLCAWTGGANVLTFGAGSRLTVL.

This clonotype has at least ten counts. The rearrangement joins TRBV7-8 to TRBJ2-1; the D gene could be TRBD1 or TRBD2 (5 bases each). Germline CDR1 SGHVS, CDR2 FQNEAQ. V lost 5 bases and J 9 bases, leaving 20 bases between the germline ends. This CDR3 spans 15 amino acids. This CDR3 is CASSKHQNRDPEQFF. CDR3 sequence (DNA): TGTGCCAGCAGCAAGCATCAGAACCGGGACCCTGAGCAGTTCTTC.

This clonotype occurred a few times. J is TRBJ2-1 and V is TRBV10-2; D is perhaps TRBD1 or TRBD2 (5 bases each). Germline CDR1 reads WSHSY; CDR2 reads SAAADI. The CDR3 is made up of 11 amino acids. Trimming removed 3 bases at V and 13 bases at J, with 10 bases between. In DNA form, the CDR3 reads TGCGCCAGCAGTGACACGGGGCCCCAGTTCTTC. Protein: CASSDTGPQFF.

The chain carries TRBV4-3 and TRBJ2-3; D not resolved. The CDR3 is 16 residues long. Germline-derived CDR1 and CDR2 are LGHNA and YSLEER. V shed 1 base and J shed 4 bases, with 15 bases lying between them. The CDR3 here is CASSQVFSGNSDTQYF. The CDR3 nucleotides read TGCGCCAGCAGCCAAGTCTTCAGTGGTAACTCAGATACGCAGTATTTT.

V usage is TRBV27 and J usage is TRBJ1-2; tentative D call: TRBD1 (5 bases). The CDR3 is 13 residues long. V gave up 6 bases and J gave up 5 bases, with 13 bases separating them. Per germline, CDR1 MNHEY and CDR2 SMNVEV (reference sequence). CDR3 sequence: CASSPGRRYGYTF. In DNA form, the CDR3 reads TGTGCCAGCAGCCCGGGACGGAGGTATGGCTACACCTTC.

In this sample, this clonotype turned up many times. This chain connects TRBV5-1 to TRBJ1-2; a possible D gene is TRBD1 (5 bases). V lost 1 base and J lost 2, with 12 bases in between. Germline-derived CDR1 and CDR2 are SGHRS and YFSETQ. The CDR3 sequence is 15 residues long. DNA for the CDR3: TGCGCCAGCAGCTTGTCGAGGGGCGGAAACTATGGCTACACCTTC. Its translation: CASSLSRGGNYGYTF. Combining the CDR3 with reference TRBV5-1 and TRBJ1-2 gives the whole variable domain KAGVTQTPRYLIKTRGQQVTLSCSPISGHRSVSWYQQTPGQGLQFLFEYFSETQRNKGNFPGRFSGRQFSNSRSEMNVSTLELGDSALYLCASSLSRGGNYGYTFGSGTRLTVV.

This clonotype was detected many times. The chain recombines TRBV6-1 with TRBJ1-1; 7 bases match TRBD1. This CDR3 is built from 16 residues. CDR1 and CDR2 from the germline V gene are MNHNS and SASEGT. V was clipped by 1 base and J by 4 bases; unmatched bases: 9. CDR3 DNA: TGTGCCAGCAGTGAAGAGGGAGGGGGCGCAGTCACTGAAGCTTTCTTT. Amino acid sequence: CASSEEGGGAVTEAFF.

This chain connects TRBV3-1 to TRBJ1-1; perhaps TRBD1 as D (6 bases). V shed 8 bases and J shed 0 bases, with 10 bases lying between them. This CDR3 is built from 13 residues. Germline V gene sequence: CDR1 LGHDT, CDR2 YNNKEL (reference sequence). The CDR3 loop reads CASEDSLNTEAFF. CDR3 coding DNA: TGTGCCAGCGAGGACAGTTTGAACACTGAAGCTTTCTTT. The full variable domain, with the rest looked up from reference TRBV3-1 and TRBJ1-1, is DTAVSQTPKYLVTQMGNDKSIKCEQNLGHDTMYWYKQDSKKFLKIMFSYNNKELIINETVPNRFSPKSPDKAHLNLHINSLELGDSAVYFCASEDSLNTEAFFGQGTRLTVV.

This clonotype showed up many times. V is TRBV6-1 and J is TRBJ1-5; tentatively, D is TRBD1 (5 bases). CDR3 length: 16 residues. CDR1 and CDR2 (germline): MNHNS, SASEGT. V was trimmed by 6 bases and J by 8 bases, leaving 23 bases between them. CDR3 sequence reads: CASRSGGWASKEPQHF. For the CDR3, the DNA is TGTGCCAGCAGATCTGGGGGGTGGGCGTCCAAGGAGCCCCAGCATTTT.

The sample holds a few counts of this clonotype. This chain joins TRBV6-5 and TRBJ2-1; 11 bases align to TRBD2. CDR3 length: 16 residues. The trim removed 0 bases at V and 5 bases at J, leaving 3 bases unmatched. Germline V CDR1 and CDR2: MNHEY, SVGAGI. This CDR3 is CASSYSETSGDNEQFF. In nucleotides, the CDR3 is TGTGCCAGCAGTTACTCGGAGACTAGCGGGGACAATGAGCAGTTCTTC.

CDR3 nucleotide sequence: TGTGCCAGCAGTTATCAACCTAATGGACGAAATGAGCAGTTCTTC. Translating gives CASSYQPNGRNEQFF. The chain combines TRBV6-5 with TRBJ2-1, with D hard to call. CDR3 length: 15 amino acids. Germline-derived CDR1 and CDR2 are MNHEY and SVGAGI. V was trimmed by 3 bases and J by 7 bases, leaving 16 bases between them.

The table lists this clonotype with many counts. The chain couples TRBV4-3 to TRBJ2-5; D is possibly TRBD2 (5 bases). The CDR3 covers 16 residues. The germline V gene has CDR1 LGHNA and CDR2 YSLEER. The V end was cut by 0 bases, the J end by 5 bases, with 16 bases between. The DNA of the CDR3 is TGCGCCAGCAGCCAAGATTGGGCCGAGGGAAGGGAGACCCAGTACTTC. This encodes CASSQDWAEGRETQYF.

This clonotype showed up just a few times. The rearrangement links TRBV11-1 to TRBJ1-1; no firm D call. The V end lost 4 bases, the J end lost 1 base, and 10 bases lay between the germline ends. The germline V gene has CDR1 SGHAT and CDR2 FQDESV (reference sequence). The CDR3 sequence is 14 residues long. CDR3 loop: CASSSLDWNTEAFF. For the CDR3, the DNA is TGTGCCAGCAGCTCCCTAGACTGGAACACTGAAGCTTTCTTT.

The J gene is TRBJ2-2, the V gene TRBV7-2; D call uncertain. V was cut by 2 bases and J by 2 bases, with 12 bases left in between. Per germline, CDR1 SGHTA and CDR2 FQGNSA. The CDR3 spans 16 residues. CDR3 in DNA: TGTGCCAGCAGCTTAATAAGACTCCAAAACACCGGGGAGCTGTTTTTT. It is translated as CASSLIRLQNTGELFF.

This clonotype was picked up a small number of times. The chain recombines TRBV5-5 with TRBJ1-1; 7 bases are shared with TRBD1. CDR3 length: 15 residues. V lost 2 bases to trimming and J lost 3 bases; unmatched junction nucleotides: 7. Germline-derived CDR1 and CDR2 are SGHKS and YYEKEE (reference sequence). The CDR3 loop reads CASSFRDSFYTEAFF. The CDR3 DNA follows: TGTGCCAGCAGCTTCCGGGACAGCTTTTACACTGAAGCTTTCTTT.

This clonotype was detected ten times or more. This sequence joins TRBV5-4 and TRBJ2-1, with D tentatively TRBD1 (5 bases). Germline V CDR1 and CDR2: SGHNT, YYREEE (reference sequence). The CDR3 runs 15 residues. V lost 1 base to trimming and J lost 1 base, with 9 bases between them. CDR3 bases: TGTGCCAGCAGCTTGAGTCAGGGATCCTACAATGAGCAGTTCTTC. It specifies CASSLSQGSYNEQFF.

This clonotype was counted many times. CDR3 protein: CASSPLWRARSTDTQYF. CDR3 nucleotide sequence: TGTGCCAGCAGCCCACTGTGGAGGGCTAGAAGCACAGATACGCAGTATTTT. This chain joins TRBV27 and TRBJ2-3; TRBD2 is a possible D gene (6 bases). The V end was cut by 6 bases, the J end by 0 bases, with 19 bases between. Germline V lookup: CDR1 MNHEY, CDR2 SMNVEV (reference sequence). The CDR3 consists of 17 residues.

The gene calls are TRBV7-8 and TRBJ2-1, with 9 bases matching TRBD2. The germline V gene has CDR1 SGHVS and CDR2 FQNEAQ. Losses at the gene ends were 7 bases for V and 5 bases for J; bases not matched to a gene: 6. The CDR3 has 14 amino acids. The DNA of the CDR3 is TGTGCCAGCACCAAGGGGACTAGCAACAATGAGCAGTTCTTC. Protein: CASTKGTSNNEQFF.

There are a few counts of this clonotype. The chain uses TRBV27 and TRBJ2-1; TRBD2 aligns across 9 bases. The CDR3 loop spans 16 amino acids. Trimming removed 3 bases from V and 5 bases from J; junction bases left unmatched: 8. Germline V gene lookup returns CDR1 MNHEY and CDR2 SMNVEV (reference sequence). CDR3 DNA sequence: TGTGCCAGCAGTTTCCGGCGGGGGGGCCTTAACAATGAGCAGTTCTTC. Amino acids: CASSFRRGGLNNEQFF.

V is TRBV7-9 and J is TRBJ2-1; D not certain. The CDR3 spans 15 residues. V lost 7 bases, J lost 2 bases, and 15 bases lay in between. Germline V lookup: CDR1 SEHNR, CDR2 FQNEAQ (reference sequence). In DNA form, the CDR3 reads TGTGCCAGCACCGGAAGTCCCAATGCCTACAATGAGCAGTTCTTC. Amino acid sequence: CASTGSPNAYNEQFF.

The sample holds many counts of this clonotype. The V call is TRBV5-6, the J call TRBJ2-1; 7 bases fit TRBD2. This CDR3 comprises 12 residues. The germline V gene has CDR1 SGHDT and CDR2 YYEEEE. V lost 4 bases, J lost 13 bases, and 8 bases stayed unmatched. The CDR3 loop is CASSLNRDYQFF. CDR3 coding DNA: TGTGCCAGCAGCCTCAACCGGGACTACCAGTTCTTC.

This clonotype was recorded at least ten times. The V and J genes are TRBV5-1 and TRBJ2-3; D is perhaps TRBD2 (5 bases). The CDR3 totals 15 residues. The germline gives CDR1 SGHRS, CDR2 YFSETQ. V gave up 3 bases and J gave up 1 base, with 12 bases separating them. CDR3 region: CASSSLEGGTDTQYF. The CDR3 DNA sequence: TGCGCCAGCAGCTCCCTTGAGGGAGGCACAGATACGCAGTATTTT.

The chain joins TRBV5-6 to TRBJ1-2; D not certain. The germline gives CDR1 SGHDT, CDR2 YYEEEE. The CDR3 has 12 amino acids. Trimming took 4 bases from V and 5 from J, leaving 9 bases between them. CDR3 DNA sequence: TGTGCCAGCAGCGTGGAGGTATATGGCTACACCTTC. Translated, it gives CASSVEVYGYTF.

The chain has TRBV2 and TRBJ1-2; D possibly corresponds to TRBD1 (6 bases). The germline V and J ends were trimmed by 4 bases and 5 bases, with 23 bases remaining between them. The CDR3 spans 17 residues. Germline V gene sequence: CDR1 SNHLY, CDR2 FYNNEI. The CDR3 spells CASSVDGTRRNLYGYTF. The CDR3 coding sequence is TGTGCCAGCAGTGTTGACGGGACACGACGGAACCTTTATGGCTACACCTTC.

This rearrangement joins TRBV20-1 to TRBJ1-2, with 8 bases fitting TRBD1. V lost 0 bases, J lost 0 bases, and 15 bases stayed unmatched. Germline loops: CDR1 DFQATT, CDR2 SNEGSKA (reference sequence). The CDR3 runs 19 residues. The CDR3 DNA follows: TGCAGTGCTAGAGATGGGCCAGGGGGCTTCGACCGAACTAACTATGGCTACACCTTC. The encoded protein is CSARDGPGGFDRTNYGYTF.